This TCR beta chain comes out of a study of vaccination and CD4 T cells after COVID-19. Study in general: Median time from COVID diagnosis to post-COVID sampling was about 14 weeks (35 to 161). Controls had a CEFX pool, an HIV-1 Nef pool, or no peptide added.

A remark on this clonotype: The antigen is undetermined.

Treatment denoted: roughly ten-day PBMC culture with coronavirus spike peptide pools or control peptides (ViraFEST assay). Each well received two million PBMCs, cultured with roughly 9.5 IU/ml IL-2 and 8 to 10 ug/ml peptide pools. Half-medium replacement with fresh IL-2 medium took place on days 3 and 7. Trimming at V came to 2 bases and at J to 2 bases, leaving 4 bases not matched to a gene. Germline lookup yields CDR1 LNHDA and CDR2 SQIVND (reference sequence). The CDR3 is 16 residues long. The Oncomine TCR Beta short-read assay was applied to DNA of cultured CD4+ T cells. TCRdb independently ran MiXCR on the PCR reads; one entry per CDR3 protein. Here the sample spans approximately 10,000 distinct CDR3 sequences, approximately 60% being singletons.

The receptor was isolated from a human donor who had recovered from COVID-19. Sequences were obtained from CD4+ T cells from blood, cultured in vitro. This chain links TRBV19 with TRBJ2-5; 11 bases are a match to TRBD2. Written as DNA, the CDR3 is TGTGCCAGTAGTATACTGGTAGCGGGAGGGCAAGAGACCCAGTACTTC. It is translated as CASSILVAGGQETQYF.